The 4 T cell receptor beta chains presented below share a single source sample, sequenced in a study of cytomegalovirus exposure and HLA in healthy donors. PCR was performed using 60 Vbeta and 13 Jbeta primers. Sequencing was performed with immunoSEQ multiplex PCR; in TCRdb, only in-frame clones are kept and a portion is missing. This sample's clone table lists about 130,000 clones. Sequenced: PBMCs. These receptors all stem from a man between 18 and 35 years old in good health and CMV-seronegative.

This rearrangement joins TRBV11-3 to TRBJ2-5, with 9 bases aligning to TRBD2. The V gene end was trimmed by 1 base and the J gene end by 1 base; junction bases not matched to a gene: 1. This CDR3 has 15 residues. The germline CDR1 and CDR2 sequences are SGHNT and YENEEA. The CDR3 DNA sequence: TGTGCCAGCAGCTTAGTAGCGGGAGCCCAAGAGACCCAGTACTTC. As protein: CASSLVAGAQETQYF.

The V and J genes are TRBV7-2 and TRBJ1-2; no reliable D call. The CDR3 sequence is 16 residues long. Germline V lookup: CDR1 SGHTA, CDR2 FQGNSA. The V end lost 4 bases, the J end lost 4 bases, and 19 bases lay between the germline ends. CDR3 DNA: TGTGCCAGCAGCTATAGTGGGCTCCAACCCCCCTATGGCTACACCTTC. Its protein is CASSYSGLQPPYGYTF.

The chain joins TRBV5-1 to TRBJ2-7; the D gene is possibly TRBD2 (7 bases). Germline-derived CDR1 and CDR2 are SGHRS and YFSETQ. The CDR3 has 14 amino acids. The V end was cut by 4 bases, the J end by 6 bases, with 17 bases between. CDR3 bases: TGCGCCAGCAGCCCCCAAGGGGGGGCCGGCGAGCAGTACTTC. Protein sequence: CASSPQGGAGEQYF.

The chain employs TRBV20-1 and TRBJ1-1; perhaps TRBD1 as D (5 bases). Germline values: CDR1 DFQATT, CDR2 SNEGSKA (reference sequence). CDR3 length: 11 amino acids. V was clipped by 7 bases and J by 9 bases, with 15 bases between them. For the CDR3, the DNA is TGCAGTGGCAAACAGGAGCGCAAAGCTTTCTTT. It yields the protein CSGKQERKAFF.